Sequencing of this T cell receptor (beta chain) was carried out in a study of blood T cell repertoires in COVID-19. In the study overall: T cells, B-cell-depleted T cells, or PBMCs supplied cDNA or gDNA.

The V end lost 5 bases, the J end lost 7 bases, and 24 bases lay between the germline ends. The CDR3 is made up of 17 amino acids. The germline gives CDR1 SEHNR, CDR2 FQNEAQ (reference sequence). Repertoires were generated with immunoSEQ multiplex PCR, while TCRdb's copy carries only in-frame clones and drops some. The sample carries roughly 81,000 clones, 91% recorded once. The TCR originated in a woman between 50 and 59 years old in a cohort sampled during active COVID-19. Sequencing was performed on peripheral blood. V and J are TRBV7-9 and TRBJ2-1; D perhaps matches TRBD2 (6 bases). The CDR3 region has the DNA TGTGCCAGCAGCCCGCCGTCGGGCAGCCGGGGGATTAATGAGCAGTTCTTC. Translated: CASSPPSGSRGINEQFF. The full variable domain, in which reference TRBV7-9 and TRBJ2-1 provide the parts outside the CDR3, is DTGVSQNPRHKITKRGQNVTFRCDPISEHNRLYWYRQTLGQGPEFLTYFQNEAQLEKSRLLSDRFSAERPKGSFSTLEIQRTEQGDSAMYLCASSPPSGSRGINEQFFGPGTRLTVL.